One sample yielded the 28 T cell receptor beta chains listed below, sequenced in a study of blood T cell repertoires in COVID-19. Using immunoSEQ multiplex PCR, the repertoire was profiled, and TCRdb retains in-frame clones only, with some absent. The table shows about 40,000 clones, with about 88% occurring only once. Material for sequencing was peripheral blood. Receptors originate from a human donor in a cohort sampled during active COVID-19.

The chain links TRBV12-5 to TRBJ1-2, with D possibly TRBD1 on 6 matching bases. Germline V gene lookup returns CDR1 LGHNT and CDR2 FRNRAP. V gave up 6 bases and J gave up 4 bases, with 15 bases separating them. This CDR3 has 14 residues. CDR3 sequence (DNA): TGTGCTAGTGGCTTACAGGGCCTAGGCTATGGCTACACCTTC. Protein: CASGLQGLGYGYTF.

This sequence joins TRBV7-8 and TRBJ1-4; tentatively, D is TRBD1 (6 bases). The V gene's germline CDR1 is SGHVS and CDR2 FQNEAQ. V gave up 3 bases and J gave up 5 bases, with 7 bases separating them. This CDR3 has 13 residues. The CDR3 is CASSLRGNEKLFF. The CDR3 DNA follows: TGTGCCAGCAGCTTGAGGGGGAATGAAAAACTGTTTTTT.

The chain couples TRBV2 to TRBJ2-5; D remains unclear. The germline V gene has CDR1 SNHLY and CDR2 FYNNEI. Trimming stripped 11 bases from V and 5 bases from J, with 18 bases between. The CDR3 extends over 13 amino acids. DNA of the CDR3: TGTGCCGGCTCTCGGATCACGCGGGAGACCCAGTACTTC. This translates into CAGSRITRETQYF. Variable domain in full (rest from reference TRBV2 and TRBJ2-5): EPEVTQTPSHQVTQMGQEVILRCVPISNHLYFYWYRQILGQKVEFLVSFYNNEISEKSEIFDDQFSVERPDGSNFTLKIRSTKLEDSAMYFCAGSRITRETQYFGPGTRLLVL.

The genes are TRBV11-2 and TRBJ2-7; D is ambiguous. Trimming left V 0 bases short and J 2 bases short, with 8 bases between. The length of the CDR3 is 14 residues. The germline V gene encodes CDR1 SGHAT and CDR2 FQNNGV. The CDR3 nucleotides read TGTGCCAGCAGCTTAGATCGCCAGACCTACGAGCAGTACTTC. Protein product: CASSLDRQTYEQYF.

J is TRBJ1-1 and V is TRBV3-1 (or the pseudogene TRBV3-2), with a possible D match to TRBD1 (5 bases). This CDR3 comprises 11 residues. The germline CDR1 and CDR2 sequences are LGHDT and YNNKEL (reference sequence). V was shortened by 2 bases and J by 14 bases, with 12 bases between the two germline ends. The CDR3 protein is CASSQKGSYFF. CDR3 nucleotides: TGTGCCAGCAGCCAAAAGGGGTCTTACTTCTTT.

In this sample, this clone turned up a few times. The V gene is TRBV9, the J gene TRBJ2-1; D gene uncertain. The V end was cut by 4 bases, the J end by 7 bases, with 9 bases between. CDR3 length equals 12 residues. The germline V gene encodes CDR1 SGDLS and CDR2 YYNGEE. CDR3 protein: CASSQVENEQFF. Written as DNA, the CDR3 is TGTGCCAGCAGCCAAGTAGAGAATGAGCAGTTCTTC.

The gene calls are TRBV7-6 and TRBJ2-1, with TRBD2 matching 13 bases. V was pared by 8 bases and J by 0 bases, with 7 bases of the junction left unmatched. CDR1 and CDR2 from the germline V gene are SGHVS and FNYEAQ. This CDR3 spans 17 amino acids. The CDR3 DNA reads as TGTGCCAGCCGCGCCGGACTAGCGGGGGCCTCCTACAATGAGCAGTTCTTC. Protein sequence: CASRAGLAGASYNEQFF.

The chain links TRBV5-1 to TRBJ1-2; D is uncertain. V gave up 0 bases and J gave up 6 bases, with 15 bases separating them. CDR1 is SGHRS, CDR2 YFSETQ, per germline. This CDR3 has 15 residues. CDR3 sequence (DNA): TGCGCCAGCAGCTTGGAGGTGGCGGGAGGCAATGGCTACACCTTC. Translating gives CASSLEVAGGNGYTF. The full variable domain, its missing parts supplied by reference TRBV5-1 and TRBJ1-2, is KAGVTQTPRYLIKTRGQQVTLSCSPISGHRSVSWYQQTPGQGLQFLFEYFSETQRNKGNFPGRFSGRQFSNSRSEMNVSTLELGDSALYLCASSLEVAGGNGYTFGSGTRLTVV.

This clone showed up just a few times. This chain uses TRBV19 with TRBJ1-5; maybe TRBD1 (5 bases). Deletions cut 1 base from V and 0 bases from J, with 7 bases between. The germline gives CDR1 LNHDA, CDR2 SQIVND (reference sequence). The CDR3 sequence is 15 residues long. The CDR3 DNA is TGTGCCAGTAGTATAGGGGGGGATAGCAATCAGCCCCAGCATTTT. Its protein product is CASSIGGDSNQPQHF. The full variable domain, rest sourced from reference TRBV19 and TRBJ1-5, is DGGITQSPKYLFRKEGQNVTLSCEQNLNHDAMYWYRQDPGQGLRLIYYSQIVNDFQKGDIAEGYSVSREKKESFPLTVTSAQKNPTAFYLCASSIGGDSNQPQHFGDGTRLSIL.

This chain joins TRBV7-3 and TRBJ2-6, with TRBD1 as a possible D gene (6 bases). Germline lookup yields CDR1 SGHTA and CDR2 FQGTGA. The CDR3 extends over 17 amino acids. V dropped 5 bases and J dropped 1 base, with 15 bases sitting between them. The CDR3 DNA follows: TGTGCCAGCAGCGCACTGACAGGCTCGTCTGGGGCCAACGTCCTGACTTTC. It specifies CASSALTGSSGANVLTF.

The chain combines TRBV2 with TRBJ1-6; 8 bases align to TRBD1. J gave up 10 bases and V 4 bases, and 3 bases lay outside the gene matches. Germline-derived CDR1 and CDR2 are SNHLY and FYNNEI. This CDR3 is built from 13 residues. Here the CDR3 DNA reads TGTGCCAGCAGTGGACCAGGGGGCTCACCCCTCCACTTT. Residues: CASSGPGGSPLHF.

As to this clone: The same CDR3 is also encoded by other DNA sequences in this sample. J is TRBJ2-3 and V is TRBV2; the match to TRBD1 covers 8 bases. There are 15 residues in the CDR3. J was trimmed by 2 bases and V by 9 bases; bases with no gene match: 10. CDR1 is SNHLY, CDR2 FYNNEI, per germline. The CDR3 DNA is TGTGCCAGTGTTAGACAGGGGCCCTCCACAGATACGCAGTATTTT. Protein product: CASVRQGPSTDTQYF.

The CDR3 here is CSAQTGVGTQYF. The CDR3 DNA follows: TGCAGCGCACAGACAGGGGTGGGGACCCAGTACTTC. V and J are TRBV29-1 and TRBJ2-5, with 8 bases aligning to TRBD1. CDR3 length: 12 residues. The germline V gene has CDR1 SQVTM and CDR2 ANQGSEA. V lost 7 bases, J lost 7 bases, and 8 bases stayed unmatched.

V usage is TRBV5-4 and J usage is TRBJ1-6; 7 bases map to TRBD1. CDR1 SGHNT and CDR2 YYREEE come from the germline V gene (reference sequence). The CDR3 contains 15 residues. The junction had 7 bases not matched to a gene; V was cut back by 6 bases and J by 4 bases. CDR3 protein: CASTKGTAYNSPLHF. The CDR3 nucleotides are TGTGCCAGCACCAAAGGGACAGCATATAATTCACCCCTCCACTTT.

The rearrangement uses TRBV5-1 and TRBJ1-2; D perhaps matches TRBD1 (5 bases). Germline assignment: CDR1 SGHRS and CDR2 YFSETQ. Trimming removed 3 bases from V and 8 bases from J, with 14 bases in between. This CDR3 has 13 amino acids. CDR3 sequence reads: CASSWGQSEGYTF. CDR3 bases: TGCGCCAGCAGCTGGGGCCAGTCTGAGGGCTACACCTTC. Full variable domain (missing parts from reference TRBV5-1 and TRBJ1-2): KAGVTQTPRYLIKTRGQQVTLSCSPISGHRSVSWYQQTPGQGLQFLFEYFSETQRNKGNFPGRFSGRQFSNSRSEMNVSTLELGDSALYLCASSWGQSEGYTFGSGTRLTVV.

The chain couples TRBV5-5 to TRBJ2-7; TRBD1 agrees at 7 bases. The V and J ends lost 3 bases and 4 bases, in that order; junction bases with no gene match: 7. CDR1 SGHKS and CDR2 YYEKEE come from the germline V gene (reference sequence). The CDR3 length is 14 residues. The CDR3 spells CASSSKQGWYEQYF. CDR3 nucleotides: TGTGCCAGCAGCTCCAAACAGGGGTGGTACGAGCAGTACTTC.

This chain joins TRBV5-1 and TRBJ1-6, with D unclear. The CDR3 length is 18 residues. With 4 bases removed from V and 2 bases from J, the gap between germline ends came to 19 bases. Germline V gene sequence: CDR1 SGHRS, CDR2 YFSETQ. The CDR3 bases are TGCGCCAGCAGCCTCAAGTTGGGCGTCGGGACCTATAATTCACCCCTCCACTTT. Translation: CASSLKLGVGTYNSPLHF.

The chain uses TRBV6-5 and TRBJ2-3, with 10 bases fitting TRBD1. Germline V gene sequence: CDR1 MNHEY, CDR2 SVGAGI. The CDR3 runs to 14 residues. Trimming removed 6 bases from V and 1 base from J; junction bases left unmatched: 1. CDR3 region: CASRDRGGTDTQYF. Written as DNA, the CDR3 is TGTGCCAGCAGGGACAGGGGGGGCACAGATACGCAGTATTTT.

The CDR3 coding sequence is TGTGCCAGCAGCCTAGAGGGGGTCGGAGAGCAGTTCTTC. Translation: CASSLEGVGEQFF. J is TRBJ2-1 and V is TRBV7-9; D is perhaps TRBD1 (6 bases). Trimming shortened V by 5 bases and J by 10 bases, and 15 bases separated the two germline ends. Germline V lookup: CDR1 SEHNR, CDR2 FQNEAQ (reference sequence). The CDR3 is 13 amino acids. Full variable domain (outside the CDR3, taken from reference TRBV7-9 and TRBJ2-1): DTGVSQNPRHKITKRGQNVTFRCDPISEHNRLYWYRQTLGQGPEFLTYFQNEAQLEKSRLLSDRFSAERPKGSFSTLEIQRTEQGDSAMYLCASSLEGVGEQFFGPGTRLTVL.

The rearrangement links TRBV4-1 to TRBJ2-1; TRBD2 is a possible D gene (7 bases). Per germline, CDR1 MGHRA and CDR2 YSYEKL. The CDR3 loop spans 17 amino acids. Between the trimmed V and J ends, which lost 5 bases and 3 bases, there was a span of 20 bases. The CDR3 DNA reads as TGCGCCAGCAGCTCCCGCCTACCGGGGGGCCACTACAATGAGCAGTTCTTC. This translates into CASSSRLPGGHYNEQFF.

CDR3 DNA: TGTGCCAGCAGCGCCCAGACAGGGGGCAATTCACCCCTCCACTTT. Protein sequence: CASSAQTGGNSPLHF. V gene TRBV9 combines with J gene TRBJ1-6, with TRBD1 matching over 10 bases. The CDR3 loop spans 15 amino acids. Per the germline V gene, CDR1 is SGDLS and CDR2 is YYNGEE. J gave up 7 bases and V 3 bases, and 4 bases lay outside the gene matches.

V is TRBV5-1 and J is TRBJ2-3; D is unclear. This CDR3 has 16 residues. Trimming shortened V by 1 base and J by 5 bases, and 17 bases separated the two germline ends. Germline values: CDR1 SGHRS, CDR2 YFSETQ. CDR3 DNA: TGCGCCAGCAGCTTGAACTACCCCCCTGGAAGAGATACGCAGTATTTT. This sequence encodes CASSLNYPPGRDTQYF.

The rearrangement uses TRBV19 and TRBJ2-4, with 7 bases fitting TRBD2. Germline V gene lookup returns CDR1 LNHDA and CDR2 SQIVND (reference sequence). V dropped 1 base and J dropped 9; count of bases not matched to a gene: 3. CDR3 length: 13 amino acids. In nucleotides, the CDR3 is TGTGCCAGTAGTATAGGAGGCGGGGGCATTCAGTACTTC. Amino acids: CASSIGGGGIQYF.

This clone came up a few times. The chain joins TRBV5-4 to TRBJ1-2; possibly TRBD1 for D (5 bases). V dropped 4 bases and J dropped 3 bases, with 10 bases sitting between them. The CDR3 is 13 amino acids. The germline V gene encodes CDR1 SGHNT and CDR2 YYREEE (reference sequence). CDR3 region: CASSKDSHYGYTF. As DNA, the CDR3 is TGTGCCAGCAGCAAAGACAGCCACTATGGCTACACCTTC.

The chain carries TRBV5-4 and TRBJ2-3; D possibly corresponds to TRBD2 (5 bases). V lost 6 bases, J lost 4 bases, and 6 bases lay in between. There are 11 residues in the CDR3. Germline V lookup: CDR1 SGHNT, CDR2 YYREEE (reference sequence). The DNA for the CDR3 is TGTGCCAGCATGCGGGCAGATACGCAGTATTTT. Protein sequence: CASMRADTQYF.

This clone has a handful of counts. This chain's CDR3 is CASSPLVRDTQYF. The CDR3 DNA reads TGTGCCAGCAGTCCGCTGGTCCGGGATACGCAGTATTTT. The genes are TRBV2 and TRBJ2-3; no firm D call. Germline CDR1 reads SNHLY; CDR2 reads FYNNEI. The CDR3 runs to 13 residues. Trimming took off 5 bases at V and 6 bases at J, with 12 bases between the two ends.

This chain connects TRBV5-1 to TRBJ2-1; D gene unclear. The V gene's germline CDR1 is SGHRS and CDR2 YFSETQ. V was trimmed by 3 bases and J by 9 bases, leaving 7 bases between them. This CDR3 is built from 11 residues. The CDR3 DNA reads as TGCGCCAGCAGCTCTTCCGGTGAGCAGTTCTTC. This translates into CASSSSGEQFF.

This chain uses TRBV2 with TRBJ2-1, with a possible D match to TRBD2 (6 bases). The CDR3 totals 11 residues. The germline V and J ends were trimmed by 8 bases and 9 bases, with 11 bases remaining between them. Germline V gene data show CDR1 as SNHLY and CDR2 as FYNNEI. CDR3 amino acids: CASRGNGEQFF. The DNA of the CDR3 is TGTGCCAGCCGGGGGAATGGTGAGCAGTTCTTC.